This T cell receptor (beta chain) was identified during a study of shared clonotypes between healthy human individuals (TCRdb year 2020). Some background on the complete study: Two women and three men aged 18 to 49 years were included in the cohort. Per donor, three plates each were used for CD4 naive and CD4 memory, two for CD8 naive, and one for CD8 memory. Blood TCR repertoires of about 5 healthy adults were deeply sequenced to estimate repertoire size and the extent of clonotype sharing between individuals. Different laboratories and diverse techniques were used to prepare libraries and sequence TCR repertoires, to increase sequencing depth and limit assay-specific biases. Each donor's leukapheresis produced roughly between roughly 0.9 and 8.9 billion PBMCs. Study-wide conclusions, independent of this receptor: Pairwise subsampling indicated that sequencing depth was expected to affect the degree of clonotype sharing among donors. The genetic and exposure-history diversity represented was limited by the small number of donors. Clonotypes shared by all four sorted-subset donors showed higher generation probabilities than non-shared clonotypes. Even with the large sequencing depth, rarefaction of the sorted-subset datasets indicated that sequencing was incomplete. When a few donors were compared, the shared fraction of clonotypes was approximately 5% for naive CD4, over 3% for naive CD8, 2% to 2.5% for memory CD4, and under 0.5% for memory CD8. Larger estimated clonotype richness was generally found for naive subsets than for memory subsets. Sampling was limited to blood, and TCR repertoires in tissue likely differ from TCR repertoires in blood.

Using the deep immunoSEQ assay, multiplex PCR amplified TCR CDR3 regions from genomic DNA. For each cell subset, the extracted genomic DNA was distributed evenly across all wells of several immunoSEQ 96-well plates, and each plate served as one replicate. For sorted subsets, 200 ng of genomic DNA, equivalent to around 30,000 T cell genomes, went into each replicate PCR. Purified libraries were quantified with a Qubit 3.0 fluorometer, sized on a Bioanalyzer 2100, and re-quantified with the KAPA Library Quantification kit. Every immunoSEQ 96-well plate was sequenced on a dedicated single-read 150-cycle Illumina NextSeq 550 flow cell. Per the source publication's procedure: Because the immunoSEQ output included only junctional sequences and no quality scores, the filtering could not be the same as the filtering used for full-length reads. Sequences were annotated with PyIR, a Python wrapper for IgBLAST v1.9, using IMGT germline references to assign V/J genes and CDR3. Any read was removed if the V/J assignment was weak (E-value above 1e-6), the CDR3 was missing, or the read contained stop codons, out-of-frame junctions, or ambiguous translated residues. V3J clonotypes were defined as sequences sharing the same inferred V gene, J gene, and CDR3 amino acid sequence. Percentage overlap between repertoires was computed as shared unique clonotypes divided by the size of the smaller repertoire. RTK rarefaction, the Chao1 estimator, and Recon v2.1 estimates of unobserved clonotypes were used to assess repertoire richness. Generation probabilities for all TCRbeta clonotypes obtained by the gDNA method from a handful of donors were computed using OLGA. TCRdb took over this immuneACCESS table, retaining in-frame rearrangements with V and J assigned. Such tables are incomplete; in checked studies, under half of the missing clones stem from an unresolved V gene, and the remainder is unexplained. The D gene and trimming were derived from the DNA, and the V and J assignments and clone size from that table. The table for this sample lists under 2,500,000 clones; almost 96% of them were counted only once. Roughly 0.13% of the sample goes to the ten largest clones.

Inclusive of the bounding cysteine and phenylalanine, the CDR3 is 16 residues long. Solely the CDR3 DNA is kept, with 48 bases framed from the first base. The germline V gene specifies SGHRS as CDR1 and YFSETQ as CDR2. V was cut back by 2 bases and J by 5 bases, leaving a gap of 19 bases between them. Donors were healthy HIV-negative adults with no recently reported acute infections or vaccinations. Every donor was a Caucasian adult residing in Nashville, Tennessee, USA. CD4+ T cells were enriched by magnetic negative selection, after which naive cells were positively selected on CD45RA and the negative fraction was taken as the memory subset. Blood was obtained by leukapheresis, after which PBMCs were separated by Ficoll-Histopaque density gradient centrifugation and cryopreserved in liquid nitrogen vapor phase. Purity and quantity of every magnetically sorted T cell population were checked by analytical flow cytometry. Each sorted fraction had its genomic DNA isolated and then quantified by UV absorbance on a Nanodrop 2000c.

For this clone: Its antigen is still unknown. Base qualities are not at hand, and no much larger clone is one base apart.

Input material: naive CD4+ T cells sorted from blood. The sample's cell subset or site label, decoded: CD45RA+ positively selected. The chain is encoded by TRBV5-1 joined to TRBJ1-1, with TRBD1 perhaps the D gene, on 5 matching bases. The receptor was derived from a man aged 18-30 years in good health. The nucleotides are TGCGCCAGCAGCTTTGGGGCTGGGCTGAAGGGGACTGAAGCTTTCTTT. Translated, it reads CASSFGAGLKGTEAFF.